The present T cell receptor beta chain was sequenced within a study of T cell responses to AZD1222 COVID-19 vaccine. Overall study findings and caveats: CD4 TCRs linked to vaccination spanned spike, dominating at 160-218 and 743-854.

Germline V lookup: CDR1 MNHNS, CDR2 SASEGT. This CDR3 has 13 amino acids. The V end lost 1 base, the J end lost 3 bases, and 7 bases lay between the germline ends. The repertoire was sequenced with immunoSEQ multiplex PCR; TCRdb's copy has only in-frame clones and lacks some. The sample carries approximately 81,000 clones, about 80% recorded once. A note on this clone: Its antigen is undetermined.

Pooling was applied to second doses at about 4 or about 12 weeks. This receptor was obtained from an adult who received the AZD1222 COVID-19 vaccine. Sequenced material: peripheral blood, taken 28 days after the second AZD1222 dose. V is TRBV6-1 and J is TRBJ2-7, with D unresolved. The CDR3: CASSEGISYEQYF. The CDR3 region has the DNA TGTGCCAGCAGTGAAGGGATCAGCTACGAGCAGTACTTC.